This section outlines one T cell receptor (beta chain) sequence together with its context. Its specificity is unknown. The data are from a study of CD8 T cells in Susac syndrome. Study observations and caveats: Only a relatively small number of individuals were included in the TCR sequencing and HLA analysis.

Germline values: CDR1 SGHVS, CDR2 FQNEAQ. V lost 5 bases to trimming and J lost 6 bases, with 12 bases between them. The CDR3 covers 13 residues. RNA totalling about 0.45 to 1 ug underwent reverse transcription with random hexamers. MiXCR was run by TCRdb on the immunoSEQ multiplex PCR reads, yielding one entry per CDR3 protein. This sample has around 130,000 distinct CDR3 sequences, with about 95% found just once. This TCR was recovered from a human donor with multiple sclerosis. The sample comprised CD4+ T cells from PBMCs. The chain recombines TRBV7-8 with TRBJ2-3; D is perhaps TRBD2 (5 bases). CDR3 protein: CASSPGVWDTQYF. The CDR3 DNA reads TGTGCCAGCAGCCCCGGGGTTTGGGATACGCAGTATTTT.